A single sample gave rise to the 3 T cell receptor beta chains below, sequenced in a study of T cell repertoires in cytomegalovirus infection. TCRdb used MiXCR to reprocess the reads, holding one entry per CDR3 protein. The sample gives approximately 630,000 distinct CDR3 sequences, approximately 25% of which show up once; less than 10% is in the top ten. Sample: CD8+ T cells from PBMCs. The receptor set was obtained from a human donor in good health (CMV status not recorded). Some clones in this sample may be carry-over from other donors' samples.

The sample holds a few counts of this clonotype. The chain combines TRBV2 with TRBJ1-4; no firm D call. Trimming cost V 4 bases and J 2 bases, with 14 bases left between them. The germline V gene encodes CDR1 SNHLY and CDR2 FYNNEI. CDR3 size: 16 residues. CDR3 sequence reads: CASSGGWSGTNEKLFF. The CDR3 nucleotides read TGTGCCAGCAGTGGCGGTTGGTCGGGCACTAATGAAAAACTGTTTTTT.

The gene calls are TRBV15 and TRBJ1-1, with unresolved D. The CDR3 contains 13 residues. The V end lost 5 bases, the J end lost 1 base, and 8 bases lay between the germline ends. The V gene's germline CDR1 is LNHNV and CDR2 YYDKDF (reference sequence). The CDR3 region is CATSPWGNTEAFF. CDR3 nucleotide sequence: TGTGCCACCAGCCCGTGGGGGAACACTGAAGCTTTCTTT.

This clonotype was counted only a few times. The chain uses TRBV4-1 and TRBJ1-2, with D possibly being TRBD1 (6 bases). V shed 1 base and J shed 3 bases, with 12 bases lying between them. CDR3 size: 15 residues. In germline, CDR1 is MGHRA, CDR2 YSYEKL. The CDR3 loop reads CASSQVSAGDYGYTF. The CDR3 nucleotides read TGCGCCAGCAGCCAAGTCTCGGCAGGGGACTATGGCTACACCTTC.